These T cell receptor beta chains were read from a single sample in a study of T-cell memory formation after mild COVID-19. TCRdb used MiXCR to reprocess the 5' RACE reads, holding one entry per CDR3 protein. The profile shows some 190,000 distinct CDR3 sequences, around 16% of them singletons. Sample: PBMCs or a T cell subset sorted from them (not recorded which). These receptors were collected from an adult woman who had mild COVID-19 (a few samples of this study predate the infection). Cell type and time point are not known. Both conserved end residues are part of each CDR3. A D gene is named only where the DNA matches it firmly. Clone size, where shown, is once, few, many, or a class for clones that have expanded.

TRBJ2-1 | medium-sized | TRBD2 | TRBV18 | CASSPTSGDEQFF | TGTGCCAGCTCACCGACTAGCGGGGATGAGCAGTTCTTC
TRBJ2-7 | - | TRBD1 | TRBV10-3 | CAISGGTGTEQYF | TGTGCCATCAGTGGTGGGACAGGGACCGAGCAGTACTTC
TRBJ2-3 | once | TRBD2 | TRBV30 | CARSGLAGTDTQYF | TGTGCCAGATCTGGACTAGCGGGGACAGATACGCAGTATTTT
TRBJ1-4 | - | - | TRBV4-1 | CASSLLGTSNEKLFF | TGCGCCAGCAGCCTCCTCGGGACCTCGAATGAAAAACTGTTTTTT
TRBJ2-1 | - | - | TRBV2 | CASRLRTGIRENEQFF | TGTGCCAGCAGATTACGAACAGGGATTAGAGAAAATGAGCAGTTCTTC
TRBJ1-5 | few | - | TRBV20-1 | CSARDEGYSNQPQHF | TGCAGTGCTAGAGATGAGGGGTATAGCAATCAGCCCCAGCATTTT
TRBJ1-1 | few | - | TRBV10-3 | CAISGHDNTEAFF | TGTGCCATCAGTGGACACGATAACACTGAAGCTTTCTTT
TRBJ1-1 | few | TRBD1 | TRBV6-5 | CASVPPGGRNKAFF | TGTGCCAGTGTACCCCCAGGGGGACGTAACAAAGCTTTCTTT
TRBJ1-6 | - | - | TRBV7-2 | CASSLTNSPLHF | TGTGCCAGCAGCTTAACGAATTCACCCCTCCACTTT
TRBJ2-7 | few | - | TRBV20-1 | CSARPPRGGKGEQYF | TGCAGTGCTAGACCCCCGCGAGGGGGGAAGGGGGAGCAGTACTTC
TRBJ1-1 | - | - | TRBV5-1 | CASRDKTAMNTEAFF | TGCGCCAGCCGGGATAAGACAGCTATGAACACTGAAGCTTTCTTT
TRBJ1-2 | few | TRBD1 | TRBV7-9 | CASSSVTGSYGYTF | TGTGCCAGCAGCTCAGTGACAGGGAGCTATGGCTACACCTTC
TRBJ2-2 | few | TRBD2 | TRBV7-3 | CASSSPDWGLATGELFF | TGTGCCAGCAGCTCCCCTGACTGGGGACTAGCCACCGGGGAGCTGTTTTTT
TRBJ1-2 | - | - | TRBV14 | CASSQQWRLGYTF | TGTGCCAGCAGCCAACAATGGCGGCTCGGCTACACCTTC
TRBJ2-3 | few | - | TRBV7-9 | CASSLTPGRPDTQYF | TGTGCCAGCAGCTTAACCCCGGGGAGGCCAGATACGCAGTATTTT
TRBJ1-1 | few | - | TRBV5-1 | CASSLDRYREAFF | TGCGCCAGCAGCTTGGACAGGTATCGTGAAGCTTTCTTT
TRBJ2-5 | - | - | TRBV5-1 | CASSFRGERETQYF | TGCGCCAGCAGCTTTAGGGGAGAAAGGGAGACCCAGTACTTC
TRBJ1-6 | few | TRBD1 | TRBV7-9 | CASSSGQGRPRNSPLHF | TGTGCCAGCAGCTCCGGACAGGGTCGGCCGCGTAATTCACCCCTCCACTTT
TRBJ1-1 | - | - | TRBV20-1 | CRVGQVNTEAFF | TGCAGGGTTGGGCAGGTTAACACTGAAGCTTTCTTT
TRBJ1-5 | - | - | TRBV12-3/TRBV12-4 | CASSLTSYQPQHF | TGTGCCAGCAGTTTGACCAGCTACCAGCCCCAGCATTTT
TRBJ1-4 | few | - | TRBV4-1 | CASSQAALLRVEKLFF | TGCGCCAGCAGCCAAGCGGCCCTACTTCGAGTGGAAAAACTGTTTTTT
TRBJ2-3 | few | - | TRBV4-1 | CASSRLGLGSTDTQYF | TGCGCCAGCAGCCGTCTAGGCTTAGGTAGCACAGATACGCAGTATTTT
TRBJ1-5 | - | - | TRBV12-3/TRBV12-4 | CASSQVKGFNQPQHF | TGTGCCAGCAGTCAAGTTAAGGGGTTCAATCAGCCCCAGCATTTT
TRBJ2-5 | few | - | TRBV19 | CASSIGALARETQYF | TGTGCCAGTAGTATAGGTGCCTTAGCGAGGGAGACCCAGTACTTC
TRBJ1-1 | few | - | TRBV5-1 | CASSQWDLGNTEAFF | TGCGCCAGCAGCCAATGGGATCTGGGGAACACTGAAGCTTTCTTT
TRBJ1-2 | - | - | TRBV7-9 | CASSLDPQGTSGGYTF | TGTGCCAGCAGCTTAGATCCACAGGGTACGAGCGGTGGCTACACCTTC
TRBJ2-7 | - | - | TRBV6-5 | CASRKSYSEPNYEQYF | TGTGCCAGCAGAAAATCATACTCGGAACCTAACTACGAGCAGTACTTC
TRBJ2-7 | - | TRBD1 | TRBV2 | CASRMDRAAYEQYF | TGTGCCAGCAGAATGGACAGGGCGGCCTACGAGCAGTACTTC
TRBJ1-1 | many | - | TRBV10-2 | CASSVKWEAFF | TGCGCCAGCAGTGTTAAATGGGAAGCTTTCTTT
TRBJ2-5 | - | TRBD1 | TRBV12-3/TRBV12-4 | CASSLGPGGRETQYF | TGTGCCAGCAGTTTAGGGCCAGGGGGCCGCGAGACCCAGTACTTC
TRBJ2-6 | - | - | TRBV7-2 | CASSLRDPPLLTF | TGTGCCAGCAGCCTCCGGGACCCCCCGCTCCTGACTTTC
TRBJ2-2 | - | - | TRBV3-1 | CASSTRTGALSGELFF | TGTGCCAGCAGCACTCGGACCGGGGCCTTGAGCGGGGAGCTGTTTTTT
TRBJ2-4 | - | - | TRBV29-1 | CSVGTWGNIQYF | TGCAGCGTTGGGACTTGGGGGAACATTCAGTACTTC
TRBJ2-1 | - | TRBD2 | TRBV3-1 | CASSQDGTSREQFF | TGTGCCAGCAGCCAAGATGGGACTAGCCGGGAGCAGTTCTTC
TRBJ2-7 | - | - | TRBV3-1 | CASSLGLEQYF | TGTGCCAGCAGCCTCGGCCTAGAGCAGTACTTC
TRBJ1-1 | - | - | TRBV5-1 | CASSLTGTKNTEAFF | TGCGCCAGCAGCTTGACCGGGACAAAGAACACTGAAGCTTTCTTT
TRBJ1-1 | - | - | TRBV12-3/TRBV12-4 | CASSLPMNTEAFF | TGTGCCAGCAGTCTACCTATGAACACTGAAGCTTTCTTT
TRBJ1-2 | - | - | TRBV5-5 | CASSTMETANPYGYTF | TGTGCCAGCAGCACAATGGAGACAGCAAACCCCTATGGCTACACCTTC
TRBJ1-2 | few | - | TRBV6-6 | CASSKGQPSGGYTF | TGTGCCAGCAGTAAGGGACAACCGTCGGGTGGCTACACCTTC
TRBJ2-7 | many | TRBD1 | TRBV4-1 | CASSLRRGRQGSSSEYEQYF | TGCGCCAGCAGCCTAAGAAGGGGAAGACAGGGATCCTCCTCAGAATACGAGCAGTACTTC
TRBJ2-7 | many | - | TRBV12-3/TRBV12-4 | CASSLGRYEQYF | TGTGCCAGCAGTCTGGGCCGATACGAGCAGTACTTC